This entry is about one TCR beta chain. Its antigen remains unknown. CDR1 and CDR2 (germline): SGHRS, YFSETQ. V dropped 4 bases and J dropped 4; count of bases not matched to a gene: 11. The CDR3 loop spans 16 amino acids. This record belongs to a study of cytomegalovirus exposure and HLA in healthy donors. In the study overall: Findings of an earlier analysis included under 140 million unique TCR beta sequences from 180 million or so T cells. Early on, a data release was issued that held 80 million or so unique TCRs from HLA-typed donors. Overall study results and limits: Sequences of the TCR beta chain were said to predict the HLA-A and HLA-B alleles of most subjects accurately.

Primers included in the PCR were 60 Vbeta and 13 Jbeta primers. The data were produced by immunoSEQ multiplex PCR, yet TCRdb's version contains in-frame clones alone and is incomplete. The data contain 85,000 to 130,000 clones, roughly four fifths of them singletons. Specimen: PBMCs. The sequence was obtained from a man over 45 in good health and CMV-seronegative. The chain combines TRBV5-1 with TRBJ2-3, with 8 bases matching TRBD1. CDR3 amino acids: CASSLVRQGASDTQYF. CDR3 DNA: TGCGCCAGCAGCCTAGTCCGGCAGGGGGCATCAGATACGCAGTATTTT. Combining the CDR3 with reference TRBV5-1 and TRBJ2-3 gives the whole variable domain KAGVTQTPRYLIKTRGQQVTLSCSPISGHRSVSWYQQTPGQGLQFLFEYFSETQRNKGNFPGRFSGRQFSNSRSEMNVSTLELGDSALYLCASSLVRQGASDTQYFGPGTRLTVL.